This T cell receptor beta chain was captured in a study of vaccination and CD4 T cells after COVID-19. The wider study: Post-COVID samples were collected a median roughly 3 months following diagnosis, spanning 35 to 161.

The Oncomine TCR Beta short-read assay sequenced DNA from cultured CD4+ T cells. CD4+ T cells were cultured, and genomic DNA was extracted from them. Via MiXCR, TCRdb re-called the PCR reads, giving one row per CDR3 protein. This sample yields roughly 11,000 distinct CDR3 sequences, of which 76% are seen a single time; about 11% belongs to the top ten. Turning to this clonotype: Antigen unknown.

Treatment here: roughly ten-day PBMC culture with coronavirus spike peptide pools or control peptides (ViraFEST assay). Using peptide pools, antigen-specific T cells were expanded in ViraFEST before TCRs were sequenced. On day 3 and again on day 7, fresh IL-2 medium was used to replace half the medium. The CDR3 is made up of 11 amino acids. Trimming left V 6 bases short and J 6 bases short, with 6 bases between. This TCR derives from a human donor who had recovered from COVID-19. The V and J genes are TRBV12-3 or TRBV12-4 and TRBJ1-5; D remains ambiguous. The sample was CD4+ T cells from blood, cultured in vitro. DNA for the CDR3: TGTGCCAGCAGAACCTCTCAGCCCCAGCATTTT. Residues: CASRTSQPQHF.